Listed here are 20 T cell receptor beta chains from one sample, sequenced in a study of blood T cells in healthy people across ages. A second roughly 7 to 12 cycle PCR used barcoded and J-beta primers. TCRdb recomputed calls from the 5' RACE reads with MiXCR, one row per CDR3 protein. The repertoire consists of roughly 1 million distinct CDR3 sequences, with approximately 26% occurring once and the leading ten covering about 0.69%. The sample was also reused in another study, on T cells of mothers and their children.

The sequenced sample was blood. The receptors originated from a girl aged 2 to 9 in good health.

This clonotype was seen repeatedly, ten times or more. V usage is TRBV28 and J usage is TRBJ2-7, with TRBD2 matching over 9 bases. The CDR3 spans 16 residues. V lost 2 bases to trimming and J lost 2 bases; unmatched junction nucleotides: 7. CDR1 and CDR2 (germline): MDHEN, SYDVKM. CDR3 protein: CASSLGTSGLTYEQYF. The CDR3 DNA sequence: TGTGCCAGCAGTTTAGGTACTAGCGGGCTGACCTACGAGCAGTACTTC.

The rearrangement uses TRBV20-1 and TRBJ2-7; D is tentatively TRBD1 or TRBD2 (5 bases each). The V gene lost 3 bases and the J gene lost 2 bases, with 8 bases spanning the gap. CDR1 and CDR2 (germline): DFQATT, SNEGSKA (reference sequence). The CDR3 contains 12 residues. The CDR3 here is CSASVGAYEQYF. For the CDR3, the DNA is TGCAGTGCTAGTGTGGGGGCCTACGAGCAGTACTTC.

This clonotype was seen a handful of times. The rearrangement uses TRBV12-3 or TRBV12-4 and TRBJ1-1; 7 bases fit TRBD1. The V segment lost 2 bases and the J segment 4 bases; nucleotides outside the gene matches: 4. This CDR3 region has 14 residues. The CDR3 here is CASSLSPGGTEAFF. CDR3 DNA sequence: TGTGCCAGCAGTTTATCCCCAGGGGGCACTGAAGCTTTCTTT.

The V and J genes are TRBV7-3 and TRBJ2-5; D may be TRBD1 or TRBD2 (5 bases each). Trimming took off 2 bases at V and 5 bases at J, with 15 bases between the two ends. Per the germline V gene, CDR1 is SGHTA and CDR2 is FQGTGA. The CDR3 is made up of 15 amino acids. CDR3 coding DNA: TGTGCCAGCAGCTTAGCGGGCTTTAAGGGGGAGACCCAGTACTTC. Translation: CASSLAGFKGETQYF. The whole variable domain, remainder taken from reference TRBV7-3 and TRBJ2-5, is GAGVSQTPSNKVTEKGKYVELRCDPISGHTALYWYRQSLGQGPEFLIYFQGTGAADDSGLPNDRFFAVRPEGSVSTLKIQRTERGDSAVYLCASSLAGFKGETQYFGPGTRLLVL.

This clonotype occurred a few times. The CDR3 DNA reads as TGTGCCAGCTCACCACCGGAGGGTCCTAAGGACGAGCAGTACTTC. It codes for CASSPPEGPKDEQYF. This chain connects TRBV18 to TRBJ2-7; TRBD2 is a possible D gene (6 bases). This CDR3 spans 15 amino acids. V was clipped by 0 bases and J by 5 bases, with 14 bases between them. Germline lookup yields CDR1 KGHSH and CDR2 LQKENI. The full variable domain, completed using reference TRBV18 and TRBJ2-7, is NAGVMQNPRHLVRRRGQEARLRCSPMKGHSHVYWYRQLPEEGLKFMVYLQKENIIDESGMPKERFSAEFPKEGPSILRIQQVVRGDSAAYFCASSPPEGPKDEQYFGPGTRLTVT.

Only a few counts were recorded for this clonotype. The J gene is TRBJ1-4, the V gene TRBV29-1; 10 nucleotides match TRBD1. The CDR3 is 13 residues long. V gave up 4 bases and J gave up 8 bases; unmatched junction bases: 4. Germline V gives CDR1 SQVTM, CDR2 ANQGSEA. CDR3 DNA: TGCAGCGTTGGACAGGGGGCTAGGGAAAAACTGTTTTTT. This encodes CSVGQGAREKLFF.

The V and J genes are TRBV5-1 and TRBJ2-7; D might be TRBD1 (5 bases). V was shortened by 5 bases and J by 2 bases, with 26 bases between the two germline ends. Per the germline V gene, CDR1 is SGHRS and CDR2 is YFSETQ. This CDR3 has 18 residues. CDR3 protein: CASSFNIGQGHRPYEQYF. The CDR3 bases are TGCGCCAGCAGTTTCAATATCGGGCAGGGCCACCGTCCCTACGAGCAGTACTTC.

The table lists this clonotype with a few counts. This chain uses TRBV28 with TRBJ2-3; the D is unclear. This CDR3 spans 12 amino acids. V shed 6 bases and J shed 6 bases, with 10 bases lying between them. In germline, CDR1 is MDHEN, CDR2 SYDVKM. The CDR3 here is CASSQSLDTQYF. The CDR3 DNA reads TGTGCCAGCAGCCAAAGTCTGGATACGCAGTATTTT.

V and J are TRBV7-3 and TRBJ1-1; 9 nucleotides align to TRBD1. Losses at the gene ends were 5 bases for V and 11 bases for J; bases not matched to a gene: 9. This CDR3 has 13 residues. CDR1 and CDR2 from the germline V gene are SGHTA and FQGTGA. The CDR3 loop is CASSPTGTGPAFF. The CDR3 DNA reads TGTGCCAGCAGCCCGACCGGGACAGGGCCCGCTTTCTTT.

This clonotype was seen more than once but under ten times. CDR3 nucleotides: TGCAGCGTTCCACTCACGAACTACGGGACTAGCGGAACAGATACGCAGTATTTT. Amino acid sequence: CSVPLTNYGTSGTDTQYF. This rearrangement joins TRBV29-1 to TRBJ2-3; TRBD2 aligns across 11 bases. V shed 5 bases and J 3 bases; nucleotides not matched to a gene: 16. CDR1 and CDR2 from the germline V gene are SQVTM and ANQGSEA. The CDR3 totals 18 residues.

This chain uses TRBV5-5 with TRBJ2-5; 8 bases align to TRBD2. Unmatched junction bases numbered 4, after V lost 2 bases and J lost 1 base. From germline, CDR1 is SGHKS and CDR2 YYEKEE (reference sequence). CDR3 length equals 15 residues. CDR3 protein: CASSFFGGVQETQYF. In nucleotides, the CDR3 is TGTGCCAGCAGCTTTTTCGGGGGGGTCCAAGAGACCCAGTACTTC.

This rearrangement joins TRBV5-1 to TRBJ2-3; no clear D gene. The germline CDR1 and CDR2 sequences are SGHRS and YFSETQ. The CDR3 spans 14 residues. V was cut by 1 base and J by 2 bases, with 8 bases left in between. CDR3 amino acids: CASSLILFTDTQYF. CDR3 nucleotides: TGCGCCAGCAGCTTGATTCTATTCACAGATACGCAGTATTTT. Based on the CDR3 plus reference TRBV5-1 and TRBJ2-3, the full variable domain is KAGVTQTPRYLIKTRGQQVTLSCSPISGHRSVSWYQQTPGQGLQFLFEYFSETQRNKGNFPGRFSGRQFSNSRSEMNVSTLELGDSALYLCASSLILFTDTQYFGPGTRLTVL.

The V gene is TRBV12-3 or TRBV12-4, the J gene TRBJ2-5, with a weak D call TRBD2 (6 bases). Gene TRBJ2-7 matches the end of the DNA better, so the J call may be wrong. This CDR3 has 15 amino acids. CDR3: CASSFHWASAYEQYF. The CDR3 nucleotides read TGTGCCAGCAGTTTTCATTGGGCTAGCGCCTACGAGCAGTACTTC.

V gene TRBV7-9 combines with J gene TRBJ1-2, with TRBD1 matching over 7 bases. CDR1 and CDR2 from the germline V gene are SEHNR and FQNEAQ (reference sequence). The ends lost 5 bases at V and 9 bases at J; junction bases unmatched: 12. This CDR3 comprises 14 residues. CDR3 nucleotide sequence: TGTGCCAGCAGCCCAGCCTCGACAGGGTATCGCTACACCTTC. Its protein is CASSPASTGYRYTF.

This clonotype was observed a few times. The chain couples TRBV12-3 or TRBV12-4 to TRBJ1-4, with D possibly matching TRBD1 (6 bases). The V gene lost 5 bases and the J gene lost 7 bases, with 17 bases spanning the gap. This CDR3 is built from 15 residues. The CDR3 nucleotides read TGTGCCAGCAGTGCCCAATGGGGGGCGGGTGAAAAACTGTTTTTT. This encodes CASSAQWGAGEKLFF.

In this sample, this clonotype turned up a few times. The rearrangement joins TRBV28 to TRBJ2-7; the match to TRBD2 covers 10 bases. J gave up 7 bases and V 3 bases, and 9 bases lay outside the gene matches. This CDR3 comprises 15 residues. The V gene's germline CDR1 is MDHEN and CDR2 SYDVKM. The CDR3 loop is CASSFLSGRAIEQYF. For the CDR3, the DNA is TGTGCCAGCAGTTTCCTGAGCGGGAGGGCGATTGAGCAGTACTTC.

The chain uses TRBV29-1 and TRBJ1-2, with D tentatively TRBD1 (5 bases). The V end was cut by 7 bases, the J end by 6 bases, with 15 bases between. This CDR3 contains 12 residues. From germline, CDR1 is SQVTM and CDR2 ANQGSEA. The CDR3 DNA reads as TGCAGCGCCTCTAGGGGTATCGATGGCTACACCTTC. This encodes CSASRGIDGYTF.

The table lists this clonotype with a few counts. CDR3 region: CASSLGGLPYEQYF. The CDR3 region has the DNA TGTGCCAGCAGCTTAGGGGGGCTCCCCTACGAGCAGTACTTC. The J gene is TRBJ2-7, the V gene TRBV7-6; a possible D gene is TRBD1 (6 bases). Trimming cost V 1 base and J 2 bases, with 9 bases left between them. This CDR3 contains 14 residues. Germline CDR1 SGHVS, CDR2 FNYEAQ.

The rearrangement joins TRBV7-8 to TRBJ2-3; no reliable D call. This CDR3 spans 11 amino acids. The germline gives CDR1 SGHVS, CDR2 FQNEAQ. Trimming stripped 4 bases from V and 6 bases from J, with 5 bases between. CDR3 in DNA: TGTGCCAGCAGCTGGTACGATACGCAGTATTTT. Protein: CASSWYDTQYF. Full variable domain (rest looked up from reference TRBV7-8 and TRBJ2-3): GAGVSQSPRYKVAKRGQDVALRCDPISGHVSLFWYQQALGQGPEFLTYFQNEAQLDKSGLPSDRFFAERPEGSVSTLKIQRTQQEDSAVYLCASSWYDTQYFGPGTRLTVL.

The chain joins TRBV29-1 to TRBJ2-3, with D possibly matching TRBD1 (6 bases). The V and J ends lost 2 bases and 2 bases respectively, with 17 bases between them. The CDR3 has 16 amino acids. Germline loops: CDR1 SQVTM, CDR2 ANQGSEA. The CDR3 DNA reads TGCAGCGTTGAACCTTTCCGGACAGCAAACACAGATACGCAGTATTTT. Translated, it gives CSVEPFRTANTDTQYF.